The 4 T cell receptor beta chains below come from one sample, sequenced in a study of cytomegalovirus exposure and HLA in healthy donors. Profiling relied on immunoSEQ multiplex PCR, and the TCRdb table lists in-frame clones only, not all of them. This sample has about 82,000 clones, with about 92% found just once. The sequenced material came from PBMCs. The receptors originated from a man aged 18 to 30 in good health and CMV-seronegative.

This chain connects TRBV7-2 to TRBJ1-2; 7 nucleotides align to TRBD1. Trimming took 0 bases from V and 3 from J; bases not matched to a gene: 4. The CDR3 totals 15 residues. Looked up from germline, CDR1 is SGHTA and CDR2 is FQGNSA. In nucleotides, the CDR3 is TGTGCCAGCAGCTTAGCCCAGGGGGTATACTATGGCTACACCTTC. This encodes CASSLAQGVYYGYTF.

The chain is built from TRBV27 and TRBJ1-3; TRBD1 aligns across 8 bases. With 0 bases clipped from V and 0 bases from J, the junction kept 7 bases outside the gene matches. Germline loops: CDR1 MNHEY, CDR2 SMNVEV (reference sequence). This CDR3 is built from 18 residues. CDR3 protein: CASSLSLRTGISGNTIYF. In DNA, the CDR3 is TGTGCCAGCAGTTTATCGCTTAGGACAGGGATCTCTGGAAACACCATATATTTT.

The rearrangement joins TRBV6-1 to TRBJ2-1; 7 bases are shared with TRBD2. This CDR3 contains 15 residues. V gave up 3 bases and J gave up 4 bases; unmatched junction bases: 6. Germline CDR1 and CDR2: MNHNS and SASEGT. CDR3 DNA sequence: TGTGCCAGCAGTGAGGGGGAGGGCCATTACAATGAGCAGTTCTTC. Amino acids: CASSEGEGHYNEQFF.

The genes are TRBV7-9 and TRBJ2-7; 9 bases agree with TRBD2. The germline V gene has CDR1 SEHNR and CDR2 FQNEAQ (reference sequence). The junction had 3 bases not matched to a gene; V was cut back by 4 bases and J by 2 bases. There are 14 residues in the CDR3. CDR3: CASSYSGGTYEQYF. The CDR3, as DNA: TGTGCCAGCAGCTATAGCGGGGGCACCTACGAGCAGTACTTC. The full variable domain, rest sourced from reference TRBV7-9 and TRBJ2-7, is DTGVSQNPRHKITKRGQNVTFRCDPISEHNRLYWYRQTLGQGPEFLTYFQNEAQLEKSRLLSDRFSAERPKGSFSTLEIQRTEQGDSAMYLCASSYSGGTYEQYFGPGTRLTVT.